The 27 T cell receptor beta chains below were found in one sample sequenced in a study of lymphopenia after photon versus proton radiotherapy. Profiling relied on immunoSEQ multiplex PCR, and the TCRdb table lists in-frame clones only, not all of them. Here the sample spans around 18,000 clones, 84% being singletons. Here the sequenced sample was peripheral blood, taken from a patient treated with proton-based radiotherapy. The receptors here all came from a man in his 70s with pancreatic cancer.

The chain couples TRBV5-1 to TRBJ2-3, with D possibly matching TRBD1 (7 bases). Germline V gene data show CDR1 as SGHRS and CDR2 as YFSETQ. This CDR3 is built from 17 residues. The V end lost 3 bases, the J end lost 2 bases, and 19 bases lay between the germline ends. The CDR3 DNA sequence: TGCGCCAGCAGCTCAGGGGGGCTCGGCGGGACCACAGATACGCAGTATTTT. This encodes CASSSGGLGGTTDTQYF.

In its sample, this clone was seen a few times. The CDR3 DNA reads as TGTGCCAGCAGCCTCCAGACAGGGACCGAAAAACTGTTTTTT. Protein: CASSLQTGTEKLFF. This chain links TRBV7-2 with TRBJ1-4; TRBD1 matches at 7 bases. CDR3 length: 14 residues. The ends lost 5 bases at V and 8 bases at J; junction bases unmatched: 8. Germline values: CDR1 SGHTA, CDR2 FQGNSA.

The chain joins TRBV11-3 to TRBJ1-1; D gene ambiguous. Trimming left V 1 base short and J 2 bases short, with 8 bases between. Germline CDR1 is SGHNT and CDR2 is YENEEA. This CDR3 has 14 residues. The CDR3: CASSLVGRNTEAFF. The CDR3 region has the DNA TGTGCCAGCAGCTTAGTAGGCAGAAACACTGAAGCTTTCTTT.

The V call is TRBV19, the J call TRBJ1-4; no definite D call. The CDR3 is made up of 16 amino acids. V was cut by 3 bases and J by 7 bases, with 18 bases left in between. Germline V gives CDR1 LNHDA, CDR2 SQIVND (reference sequence). CDR3: CASSIYPSAVIEKLFF. CDR3 sequence (DNA): TGTGCCAGTAGTATCTACCCCTCGGCCGTAATTGAAAAACTGTTTTTT.

This chain links TRBV28 with TRBJ1-2; 8 bases agree with TRBD1. This CDR3 has 15 residues. Germline trimming cut 5 bases from V and 4 bases from J; bases unmatched to any gene: 9. Germline CDR1 reads MDHEN; CDR2 reads SYDVKM. The CDR3 loop reads CASSTRRGRGYGYTF. The CDR3 DNA reads as TGTGCCAGCAGTACCCGCAGGGGGCGCGGCTATGGCTACACCTTC.

The rearrangement joins TRBV27 to TRBJ2-7; D tentatively reads TRBD1 or TRBD2 (6 bases each). The CDR3 has 13 residues. V was trimmed by 4 bases and J by 7 bases, leaving 14 bases between them. Germline values: CDR1 MNHEY, CDR2 SMNVEV (reference sequence). CDR3 in amino acids: CASSSGLTGEQYF. The DNA of the CDR3 is TGTGCCAGCAGTTCGGGACTCACAGGGGAGCAGTACTTC.

The chain has TRBV7-3 and TRBJ1-6; possible D gene TRBD1, 6 bases. The germline V gene has CDR1 SGHTA and CDR2 FQGTGA. The V and J ends lost 2 bases and 7 bases respectively, with 15 bases between them. This CDR3 has 16 amino acids. The CDR3 nucleotides are TGTGCCAGCAGCTTATCAATTGGGGGCCGGAATTCACCCCTCCACTTT. Amino acid sequence: CASSLSIGGRNSPLHF.

V is TRBV6-4 and J is TRBJ2-5; unclear D gene. The end of the DNA aligns better with TRBJ2-7, so the J call may be wrong. Germline assignment: CDR1 MRHNA and CDR2 SNTAGT. The CDR3 has 15 amino acids. In nucleotides, the CDR3 is TGTGCCAGCAGTGACTCGGCTAGATCTCCCTACGAGCAGTACTTC. Protein product: CASSDSARSPYEQYF.

This clone was seen once. V is TRBV27 and J is TRBJ1-1; 10 bases map to TRBD1. From germline, CDR1 is MNHEY and CDR2 SMNVEV (reference sequence). The CDR3 runs 16 residues. V shed 6 bases and J 6 bases; nucleotides not matched to a gene: 13. The CDR3 here is CASSTVGTGAGAEAFF. The DNA of the CDR3 is TGTGCCAGCAGCACCGTTGGGACAGGGGCTGGGGCTGAAGCTTTCTTT.

This rearrangement joins TRBV5-6 to TRBJ1-5; TRBD1 aligns across 8 bases. Per germline, CDR1 SGHDT and CDR2 YYEEEE. V lost 1 base, J lost 7 bases, and 7 bases stayed unmatched. The CDR3 sequence is 15 residues long. Here the CDR3 DNA reads TGTGCCAGCAGCTTGACCGGACAGGGTCGGCAGCCCCAGCATTTT. This codes for CASSLTGQGRQPQHF.

The chain combines TRBV30 with TRBJ1-6; 7 positions match TRBD1. V shed 8 bases, J shed 7 bases, and the junction held 5 bases outside the gene matches. Per the germline V gene, CDR1 is GTSNPN and CDR2 is SVGIG (reference sequence). This CDR3 comprises 12 residues. The CDR3 is CAGGTANSPLHF. The CDR3 DNA reads as TGTGCCGGAGGGACAGCCAATTCACCCCTCCACTTT.

The V call is TRBV6-1, the J call TRBJ1-6; the D is unclear. This CDR3 comprises 15 residues. Trimming removed 3 bases from V and 5 bases from J, with 11 bases in between. In germline, CDR1 is MNHNS, CDR2 SASEGT. Written as DNA, the CDR3 is TGTGCCAGCAGTGATCGACCGGGAGATAATTCACCCCTCCACTTT. Protein sequence: CASSDRPGDNSPLHF.

The genes are TRBV2 and TRBJ2-7; D is unclear. CDR3 length equals 9 residues. Germline assignment: CDR1 SNHLY and CDR2 FYNNEI. V shed 8 bases and J shed 12 bases, with 11 bases lying between them. The CDR3 DNA reads as TGTGCCAGCGACGCCCCGGCGTACTTC. Translated, it gives CASDAPAYF.

The chain is built from TRBV7-6 and TRBJ1-3, with D uncertain. CDR3 size: 15 residues. V was clipped by 4 bases and J by 0 bases, with 10 bases between them. CDR1 SGHVS and CDR2 FNYEAQ come from the germline V gene. The CDR3 nucleotides are TGTGCCAGCAGCTCCACAGCATTCTCTGGAAACACCATATATTTT. Its translation is CASSSTAFSGNTIYF.

In this sample, this clone turned up once. V is TRBV7-6 and J is TRBJ1-4, with 8 bases fitting TRBD1. Germline CDR1 reads SGHVS; CDR2 reads FNYEAQ. This CDR3 is built from 14 residues. The V segment lost 4 bases and the J segment 6 bases; nucleotides outside the gene matches: 4. This CDR3 is CASSSGQGYEKLFF. The CDR3 nucleotides are TGTGCCAGCAGCTCTGGACAGGGTTATGAAAAACTGTTTTTT.

This clone was seen once. The genes are TRBV19 and TRBJ1-3; D is possibly TRBD1 (5 bases). V gave up 3 bases and J gave up 0 bases, with 12 bases separating them. The length of the CDR3 is 16 residues. Germline CDR1 and CDR2: LNHDA and SQIVND (reference sequence). CDR3 DNA sequence: TGTGCCAGTAGTATCCGGGACGTCAGCTCTGGAAACACCATATATTTT. Encoded protein: CASSIRDVSSGNTIYF.

Note on this clone: Its ends do not fully match the called genes, so a read error is possible. V usage is TRBV12-5 and J usage is TRBJ1-4; possibly TRBD1 for D (5 bases). Germline assignment: CDR1 LGHNT and CDR2 FRNRAP. The CDR3 totals 15 residues. As DNA, the CDR3 is TGTGCTAGTGGCACTGACAGTGAGGATAATGAGAAACTGTTTTTT. Translation gives CASGTDSEDNEKLFF.

The genes are TRBV29-1 and TRBJ2-5; D possibly corresponds to TRBD1 (7 bases). CDR3 size: 15 residues. Germline CDR1 reads SQVTM; CDR2 reads ANQGSEA. The ends were cut back, 7 bases at V and 5 bases at J, with 23 bases in the middle. The CDR3 sequence is CSALPRGLALETQYF. CDR3 DNA sequence: TGCAGCGCTCTACCAAGGGGGCTAGCGTTGGAGACCCAGTACTTC.

The chain has TRBV5-1 and TRBJ2-7; D is possibly TRBD1 or TRBD2 (6 bases each). This CDR3 spans 17 amino acids. Germline CDR1 is SGHRS and CDR2 is YFSETQ. Between the trimmed V and J ends, which lost 1 base and 0 bases, there was a span of 17 bases. CDR3 nucleotide sequence: TGCGCCAGCAGCTTGAGGCCACGGGGGCCGAGCTCCTACGAGCAGTACTTC. Amino acids: CASSLRPRGPSSYEQYF.

This clone showed up just a few times. The chain has TRBV19 and TRBJ1-4, with no clear D. This CDR3 is 15 amino acids long. Germline CDR1 LNHDA, CDR2 SQIVND (reference sequence). V lost 5 bases and J 0 bases, leaving 10 bases between the germline ends. The CDR3 loop is CASSDWRATNEKLFF. In DNA form, the CDR3 reads TGTGCCAGTAGTGACTGGAGGGCAACTAATGAAAAACTGTTTTTT.

V usage is TRBV7-3 and J usage is TRBJ1-6; D is possibly TRBD1 (6 bases). The V gene's germline CDR1 is SGHTA and CDR2 FQGTGA. The V end was cut by 5 bases, the J end by 7 bases, with 15 bases between. The length of the CDR3 is 15 residues. CDR3 amino acids: CASSQGPAPNSPLHF. CDR3 in DNA: TGTGCCAGCAGCCAGGGGCCCGCACCAAATTCACCCCTCCACTTT.

The V and J genes are TRBV11-3 and TRBJ2-2; 8 nucleotides match TRBD1. V shed 5 bases, J shed 1 base, and the junction held 3 bases outside the gene matches. This CDR3 contains 15 residues. CDR1 and CDR2 (germline): SGHNT, YENEEA. The CDR3 DNA reads as TGTGCCAGCAGCCCCGGGACAGGGAACACCGGGGAGCTGTTTTTT. Amino acid sequence: CASSPGTGNTGELFF.

This clone was found a few times. This chain links TRBV16 with TRBJ1-1; 8 bases map to TRBD1. The CDR3 contains 18 residues. With V trimmed by 1 base and J by 6 bases, 16 bases remained unmatched. Germline V lookup: CDR1 KGHSY, CDR2 FQNENV. This chain's CDR3 is CASSQFTLLQGGGAEAFF. The CDR3 bases are TGTGCCAGCAGCCAATTCACCTTACTACAGGGGGGCGGCGCTGAAGCTTTCTTT.

The chain recombines TRBV25-1 with TRBJ1-3, with D uncertain. CDR1 and CDR2 from the germline V gene are MGHDK and SYGVNS. This CDR3 has 18 residues. Trimming removed 2 bases at V and 0 bases at J, with 17 bases between. As DNA, the CDR3 is TGTGCCAGCAGTGAAGGAGCTGGGCAGCTGAGCTCTGGAAACACCATATATTTT. It specifies CASSEGAGQLSSGNTIYF.

CDR3 coding DNA: TGTGCCAGCAGCTTGGAGGGCTCCTACAATGAGCAGTTCTTC. Translated: CASSLEGSYNEQFF. The rearrangement links TRBV13 to TRBJ2-1; tentatively, D is TRBD2 (6 bases). Trimming took off 3 bases at V and 0 bases at J, with 6 bases between the two ends. Germline-derived CDR1 and CDR2 are PRHDT and FYEKMQ (reference sequence). The CDR3 totals 14 residues. The complete variable domain, with remaining parts taken from reference TRBV13 and TRBJ2-1, reads AAGVIQSPRHLIKEKRETATLKCYPIPRHDTVYWYQQGPGQDPQFLISFYEKMQSDKGSIPDRFSAQQFSDYHSELNMSSLELGDSALYFCASSLEGSYNEQFFGPGTRLTVL.

The gene calls are TRBV19 and TRBJ1-4, with TRBD1 matching over 8 bases. This CDR3 spans 15 amino acids. Trimming cost V 4 bases and J 1 base; bases outside gene matches: 2. Germline CDR1 reads LNHDA; CDR2 reads SQIVND (reference sequence). The CDR3, as DNA: TGTGCCAGTAGTAAACAGGGGGGAACTAATGAAAAACTGTTTTTT. It specifies CASSKQGGTNEKLFF.

The V gene is TRBV10-3, the J gene TRBJ2-1, with D possibly being TRBD2 (6 bases). The germline CDR1 and CDR2 sequences are ENHRY and SYGVKD. V gave up 0 bases and J gave up 3 bases, with 12 bases separating them. The CDR3 sequence is 16 residues long. In nucleotides, the CDR3 is TGTGCCATCAGTGAGTCCGGGACTGGTCTCTACAATGAGCAGTTCTTC. Amino acid sequence: CAISESGTGLYNEQFF.